This is a list of T cell receptor beta chains from one sample in a study of T cell repertoires in cytomegalovirus infection. TCRdb processed the reads anew with MiXCR; each CDR3 protein has one entry. The sample holds 250,000 to 300,000 distinct CDR3 sequences, roughly a quarter seen once. The sample taken for sequencing was PBMCs. The source of these receptors is a human donor in good health (CMV status not recorded). Some clones in this sample may be carry-over from other donors' samples. CDR3s include the opening cysteine and the closing phenylalanine or tryptophan. A D gene is named only where the DNA matches it firmly. Clone size is not always given. Where it is, it says once, few, many or a class for expanded clones.

abundance	d_gene	j_gene	v_gene	CDR3nt	CDR3aa
.	.	TRBJ2-1	TRBV6-5	TGTGCCAGCAGTTACAGCTTGCGGGTGAGGAAAAACAATGAGCAGTTCTTC	CASSYSLRVRKNNEQFF
few	TRBD2	TRBJ2-7	TRBV15	TGTGCCACCACCTCAGCGGGGGGGAGGGAGCAGTACTTC	CATTSAGGREQYF
few	TRBD1	TRBJ2-7	TRBV6-1	TGTGCCAGCAGTCCCCTTCCCCCGGGACAGGGGTTTCACGAGCAGTACTTC	CASSPLPPGQGFHEQYF
.	TRBD2	TRBJ2-2	TRBV7-6	TGTGCCAGCAGCTTAGTAGGCGGGAGTGATACCGGGGAGCTGTTTTTT	CASSLVGGSDTGELFF
.	.	TRBJ1-1	TRBV15	TGTGCCACCAGCAGAGTCGGGCGGGCGAACACTGAAGCTTTCTTT	CATSRVGRANTEAFF
.	.	TRBJ1-1	TRBV5-1	TGCGCCAGCAGCTTCCCTGGCCCTGAAGCTTTCTTT	CASSFPGPEAFF
few	.	TRBJ1-2	TRBV2	TGTGCCAGCAGTGTTTGGACTCGTTATGGCTACACCTTC	CASSVWTRYGYTF
.	.	TRBJ2-1	TRBV5-4	TGTGCCAGCAGCACCCCCACCACAAACCCTTACAATGAGCAGTTCTTC	CASSTPTTNPYNEQFF
.	TRBD1	TRBJ1-5	TRBV7-9	TGTGCCAGCAGCCCGACAGGGGCTCGTCAGCCCCAGCATTTT	CASSPTGARQPQHF
.	TRBD2	TRBJ2-1	TRBV5-1	TGCGCCAGCAGGGGACTAGCGGACTCCTACAATGAGCAGTTCTTC	CASRGLADSYNEQFF
.	TRBD1	TRBJ1-4	TRBV11-2	TGTGCCAGCAGCAGGCAGGGGGGACGAACGTATGAAAAACTGTTTTTT	CASSRQGGRTYEKLFF
many	.	TRBJ1-2	TRBV4-3	TGCGCCAGCAGCCAGTACGGGACACCTTATGGCTACACCTTC	CASSQYGTPYGYTF
few	.	TRBJ2-7	TRBV29-1	TGCAGCGTTGGAGACCGCTCCTCCTACGAGCAGTACTTC	CSVGDRSSYEQYF
few	.	TRBJ1-2	TRBV25-1	TGTGCCAGCAGTGAGAACTATGGCTACACCTTC	CASSENYGYTF
.	.	TRBJ1-1	TRBV14	TGTGCCAGCAGCCAAGTTCAGTCCCCATTCGCCGAAGCTTTCTTT	CASSQVQSPFAEAFF
many	TRBD2	TRBJ2-4	TRBV7-2	TGTGCCAGCAGCTTAGGGGCTAGCGGGATCTTTCAAAACATTCAGTACTTC	CASSLGASGIFQNIQYF
many	TRBD2	TRBJ2-2	TRBV7-2	TGTGCCAGCAGCATGACTAGCGGGAGATTCTCCGGGGAGCTGTTTTTT	CASSMTSGRFSGELFF
few	.	TRBJ2-1	TRBV11-2	TGTGCCAGCAGCTTAGATCTTAGGACTCAGTTCTTC	CASSLDLRTQFF
.	TRBD2	TRBJ2-2	TRBV19	TGTGCCAGTAGCTATGCGGGAGGCCACACCGGGGAGCTGTTTTTT	CASSYAGGHTGELFF
many	.	TRBJ1-2	TRBV7-4	TGTGCCAGCAGCTTCCCGGGACATGAAGGCTACACCTTC	CASSFPGHEGYTF
many	TRBD1	TRBJ2-1	TRBV28	TGTGCCAGCAGGCTGACAGGGGGTGAGCAGTTCTTC	CASRLTGGEQFF
few	TRBD2	TRBJ2-3	TRBV5-1	TGCGCCAGCAGCTCTGGACTAGCGGGGAAGACGCAGTATTTT	CASSSGLAGKTQYF
few	TRBD2	TRBJ2-1	TRBV2	TGTGCCAGCAGTGGGGGGGGGAATGAGCAGTTCTTC	CASSGGGNEQFF
few	.	TRBJ2-7	TRBV4-3	TGCGCCAGCAGCCAAGACTTTTACACCTACGAGCAGTACTTC	CASSQDFYTYEQYF
few	.	TRBJ2-5	TRBV20-1	TGCAGTGCTACCCCCCGGGCCAGTGCTCAAGAGACCCAGTACTTC	CSATPRASAQETQYF
.	.	TRBJ2-5	TRBV28	TGTGCCAGCCGTTCGTTATTAGCGGCTCAAGGGGAGACCCAGTACTTC	CASRSLLAAQGETQYF
many	.	TRBJ2-5	TRBV7-2	TGTGCCAGCAGCTTAGTTGGAGGAGGTTCGCAAGAGACCCAGTACTTC	CASSLVGGGSQETQYF
few	.	TRBJ2-7	TRBV19	TGTGCCAGTAGCCGGACGGGAGAGCAGTACTTC	CASSRTGEQYF
.	.	TRBJ2-2	TRBV28	TGTGCCAGCAGTATCCCCTTGGGCGGTACGAACACCGGGGAGCTGTTTTTT	CASSIPLGGTNTGELFF
.	TRBD2	TRBJ2-1	TRBV5-1	TGCGCCAGCAGCACGGGACTAGAAAACAATGAGCAGTTCTTC	CASSTGLENNEQFF
many	TRBD2	TRBJ2-3	TRBV7-9	TGTGCCAGCAGCGACCTAGCGGGAGGAACAGATACGCAGTATTTT	CASSDLAGGTDTQYF
few	TRBD2	TRBJ2-7	TRBV28	TGTGCCAGCGTCACAGAACGTGGTAGCGGGGAGTACGAGCAGTACTTC	CASVTERGSGEYEQYF
few	.	TRBJ1-4	TRBV28	TGTGCCAGCAGCCCCGGGGGGCTCGAAAAACTGTTTTTT	CASSPGGLEKLFF
few	TRBD1	TRBJ2-2	TRBV3-1	TGTGCCAGCAGCCAAGGGACAGGGGTCGGGGAGCTGTTTTTT	CASSQGTGVGELFF
.	TRBD2	TRBJ2-1	TRBV2	TGTGCCAGTGGGAGGGAGATTTACAATGAGCAGTTCTTC	CASGREIYNEQFF
.	.	TRBJ1-2	TRBV2	TGTGCCAGCAGTGAGGAGGGTTCCGGGTCAAACTATGGCTACACCTTC	CASSEEGSGSNYGYTF
few	TRBD2	TRBJ2-7	TRBV29-1	TGCAGCGTCCAGGGACTAGCGGGAGGGTTTTTGTCCGAGCAGTACTTC	CSVQGLAGGFLSEQYF
.	TRBD2	TRBJ2-1	TRBV20-1	TGCAGTGCTTCCCCTAGCGGGAGGCCCGAGCAGTTCTTC	CSASPSGRPEQFF
many	.	TRBJ2-2	TRBV7-2	TGTGCCAGCAGCTTCCGGGCCACCTTGAACGGGGAGCTGTTTTTT	CASSFRATLNGELFF
many	.	TRBJ2-3	TRBV10-3	TGTGCCATCAGTGAGCCCCGTGGGATCACGCAGTATTTT	CAISEPRGITQYF
few	.	TRBJ1-5	TRBV20-1	TGCAGTGCTTCCAGCGGCAGGGGTAATCAGCCCCAGCATTTT	CSASSGRGNQPQHF
.	TRBD2	TRBJ2-1	TRBV28	TGTGCCAGCAGTTTGGCTAGCGGGGGGGCGTTCTTC	CASSLASGGAFF
few	TRBD1	TRBJ1-2	TRBV10-3	TGTGCCATCAGTGAGGACAGGGAATCCGGCTACACCTTC	CAISEDRESGYTF
.	TRBD1	TRBJ1-5	TRBV6-1	TGTGCCAGCAGTTTCGCGACAGGGGCGAGTAGCAATCAGCCCCAGCATTTT	CASSFATGASSNQPQHF
few	TRBD2	TRBJ2-5	TRBV5-1	TGCGCCAGCAGCCCCCCCGGCGGGGGGGCGGGGGAGACCCAGTACTTC	CASSPPGGGAGETQYF
many	.	TRBJ2-1	TRBV7-8	TGTGCCAGCAGCCCGACCAGGGGGGAGCTATACAATGAGCAGTTCTTC	CASSPTRGELYNEQFF
many	TRBD2	TRBJ2-1	TRBV28	TGTGCCAGCAGTTTTCGACTAGCGCTCTACAATGAGCAGTTCTTC	CASSFRLALYNEQFF
once	TRBD2	TRBJ2-1	TRBV6-6	TGTGCCAGCAGAGGACTAGCGGGAACGTTCTTC	CASRGLAGTFF
many	.	TRBJ2-1	TRBV7-2	TGTGCCAGCAGCTTTTCAGGGTCGGGGGAGCAGTTCTTC	CASSFSGSGEQFF
many	.	TRBJ2-5	TRBV7-2	TGTGCCAGCAGTTGGGACACGGACCGGGAGACCCAGTACTTC	CASSWDTDRETQYF
few	.	TRBJ2-1	TRBV20-1	TGCAGTGCTAGTCAACAATCGGGGGGCTATGAGCAGTTCTTC	CSASQQSGGYEQFF
.	TRBD1	TRBJ1-1	TRBV9	TGTGCCAGCAGCGGGTCCGGGACAGGGTCCCCTGAAGCTTTCTTT	CASSGSGTGSPEAFF
.	.	TRBJ1-1	TRBV29-1	TGCAGCGAACAGGTCTGGGGCACTGAAGCTTTCTTT	CSEQVWGTEAFF
few	.	TRBJ2-3	TRBV7-2	TGTGCCAGCAGCTTAGATGCGGGGCGGGATACGCAGTATTTT	CASSLDAGRDTQYF
many	.	TRBJ2-2	TRBV28	TGTGCCACTGGCACTTCGAACACCGGGGAGCTGTTTTTT	CATGTSNTGELFF
many	.	TRBJ2-7	TRBV7-2	TGTGCCAGCAGCTCACGTCAGAGAACCGAGCAGTACTTC	CASSSRQRTEQYF
.	TRBD1	TRBJ1-5	TRBV7-9	TGTGCCAGCAGCTTATGGGACAGATCCAATCAGCCCCAGCATTTT	CASSLWDRSNQPQHF